The 12 T cell receptor beta chains listed next were all sequenced from one sample in a study of blood T cell repertoires in COVID-19. Generated by immunoSEQ multiplex PCR, the TCRdb table keeps only in-frame clones and is missing some. The top ten clones hold roughly 15% of a sample with around 26,000 clones, 87% of them seen once. Sequencing was done on a sample of peripheral blood. The origin of the receptors is a human donor in a cohort sampled during active COVID-19.

The rearrangement joins TRBV24-1 to TRBJ1-1, with D tentatively TRBD1 (6 bases). The germline V gene encodes CDR1 KGHDR and CDR2 SFDVKD. V dropped 7 bases and J dropped 4 bases, with 15 bases sitting between them. The CDR3 consists of 14 residues. The CDR3 here is CATRKDSFTTEAFF. The CDR3 DNA reads as TGTGCCACCAGGAAGGACAGTTTCACCACTGAAGCTTTCTTT.

The J gene is TRBJ2-1, the V gene TRBV4-3; D might be TRBD1 (6 bases). V lost 0 bases, J lost 8 bases, and 8 bases lay in between. Germline CDR1 LGHNA, CDR2 YSLEER. This CDR3 has 13 amino acids. CDR3 DNA: TGCGCCAGCAGCCAAGACAGGGGCCATGAGCAGTTCTTC. Translated, it gives CASSQDRGHEQFF.

V usage is TRBV29-1 and J usage is TRBJ2-2, with TRBD1 as a possible D gene (5 bases). This CDR3 comprises 11 residues. The V end was cut by 5 bases, the J end by 7 bases, with 8 bases between. Germline loops: CDR1 SQVTM, CDR2 ANQGSEA. CDR3 sequence reads: CSVRDSGELFF. In DNA form, the CDR3 reads TGCAGCGTTAGAGACAGCGGGGAGCTGTTTTTT.

The V gene is TRBV19, the J gene TRBJ1-2; 7 bases are shared with TRBD1. V shed 5 bases and J 2 bases; nucleotides not matched to a gene: 2. Germline V CDR1 and CDR2: LNHDA, SQIVND (reference sequence). The CDR3 loop spans 13 amino acids. The CDR3 nucleotides are TGTGCCAGTAGTCAGGGGGTGAACTATGGCTACACCTTC. This codes for CASSQGVNYGYTF.

This clone occurred once. This rearrangement joins TRBV19 to TRBJ1-1, with 7 bases fitting TRBD1. CDR1 LNHDA and CDR2 SQIVND come from the germline V gene (reference sequence). The V and J ends lost 10 bases and 7 bases, in that order; junction bases with no gene match: 3. The length of the CDR3 is 10 residues. The CDR3 here is CAIGDSEAFF. The CDR3 DNA follows: TGTGCCATCGGGGACAGTGAAGCTTTCTTT. The full variable domain, completed using reference TRBV19 and TRBJ1-1, is DGGITQSPKYLFRKEGQNVTLSCEQNLNHDAMYWYRQDPGQGLRLIYYSQIVNDFQKGDIAEGYSVSREKKESFPLTVTSAQKNPTAFYLCAIGDSEAFFGQGTRLTVV.

The V call is TRBV15, the J call TRBJ2-7, with 8 positions matching TRBD2. The germline V gene encodes CDR1 LNHNV and CDR2 YYDKDF (reference sequence). V lost 3 bases and J lost 3; bases outside the gene matches: 13. The length of the CDR3 is 17 residues. CDR3 DNA: TGTGCCACCAGCAGGGGGGAGGTCTCAGCGGGGGACTACGAGCAGTACTTC. Translation gives CATSRGEVSAGDYEQYF.

The genes are TRBV6-5 and TRBJ2-1; D is uncertain. Germline CDR1 is MNHEY and CDR2 is SVGAGI. V was pared by 6 bases and J by 7 bases, with 10 bases between. The CDR3 consists of 12 residues. In nucleotides, the CDR3 is TGTGCCAGCAGGAGGCTCTCAAATGAGCAGTTCTTC. It is translated as CASRRLSNEQFF.

This chain uses TRBV5-1 with TRBJ2-3; D possibly corresponds to TRBD1 (5 bases). V lost 1 base and J lost 4, with 16 bases in between. The CDR3 has 16 amino acids. Germline CDR1 reads SGHRS; CDR2 reads YFSETQ. This CDR3 reads CASSLPLQGSADTQYF. Written as DNA, the CDR3 is TGCGCCAGCAGCTTGCCCCTCCAGGGAAGCGCAGATACGCAGTATTTT.

The CDR3 DNA reads TGTGCCAGCAGCGACGACAGGGCGGAACAGCCCCAGCATTTT. Translation: CASSDDRAEQPQHF. The chain couples TRBV2 to TRBJ1-5, with 7 bases identical to TRBD1. J lost 7 bases, V lost 6 bases, and 9 bases had no gene match. CDR3 length: 14 residues. Germline assignment: CDR1 SNHLY and CDR2 FYNNEI.

The chain has TRBV28 and TRBJ2-6; D might be TRBD1 (5 bases). This CDR3 has 17 residues. Per germline, CDR1 MDHEN and CDR2 SYDVKM. V was clipped by 9 bases and J by 0 bases, with 18 bases between them. The CDR3 sequence: CASLHQKGHSGANVLTF. The CDR3 nucleotides are TGTGCCAGTTTACACCAAAAGGGGCACTCTGGGGCCAACGTCCTGACTTTC.

The rearrangement uses TRBV20-1 and TRBJ1-1; TRBD1 might be the D (5 bases). Trimming cost V 3 bases and J 5 bases, with 19 bases left between them. The CDR3 has 15 amino acids. Germline loops: CDR1 DFQATT, CDR2 SNEGSKA (reference sequence). The CDR3 loop reads CSASMGRGSGTEAFF. The CDR3 bases are TGCAGTGCTAGTATGGGACGGGGGTCGGGGACTGAAGCTTTCTTT.

This chain joins TRBV7-3 and TRBJ2-2; D gene ambiguous. V lost 5 bases and J 5 bases, leaving 9 bases between the germline ends. There are 13 residues in the CDR3. Germline-derived CDR1 and CDR2 are SGHTA and FQGTGA. DNA of the CDR3: TGTGCCAGCAGCAACACCCCGACCGGGGAGCTGTTTTTT. As protein: CASSNTPTGELFF.